The next 10 T cell receptor beta chains were all read from a single sample in a study of tissue T cells after allogeneic stem cell transplantation. TCRdb's table, derived via immunoSEQ multiplex PCR, lists solely in-frame clones and lacks some. The data contain 12,000 or so clones, about two thirds of them singletons. The specimen comprised tissue from the right colon, sampled at autopsy. The source is a woman aged 18 to 55 with breast cancer.

The genes are TRBV27 and TRBJ2-7; the D gene is possibly TRBD1 (6 bases). Germline values: CDR1 MNHEY, CDR2 SMNVEV (reference sequence). The CDR3 has 14 residues. Trimming cost V 6 bases and J 3 bases, with 15 bases left between them. CDR3 sequence: CASRDRGPYYEQYF. As DNA, the CDR3 is TGTGCCAGCAGGGACAGAGGACCTTACTACGAGCAGTACTTC.

The chain combines TRBV5-8 with TRBJ2-7; TRBD2 might be the D (6 bases). From germline, CDR1 is SGHTS and CDR2 YDEGEE. The germline V and J ends were trimmed by 6 bases and 3 bases, with 13 bases remaining between them. The CDR3 has 13 amino acids. The CDR3 reads CASIVRGGYEQYF. CDR3 nucleotide sequence: TGTGCCAGCATTGTCCGGGGAGGCTACGAGCAGTACTTC.

The V call is TRBV6-5, the J call TRBJ1-2, with D uncertain. The CDR3 extends over 16 amino acids. V lost 4 bases and J 4 bases, leaving 19 bases between the germline ends. The germline V gene encodes CDR1 MNHEY and CDR2 SVGAGI. CDR3 bases: TGTGCCAGCAGTTTCCTAAGCGGCAGCCCGACCTATGGCTACACCTTC. Its translation is CASSFLSGSPTYGYTF.

The chain uses TRBV30 and TRBJ1-2; D gene unclear. The CDR3 is 13 amino acids. V was pared by 5 bases and J by 0 bases, with 10 bases between. Germline V lookup: CDR1 GTSNPN, CDR2 SVGIG (reference sequence). The chain's CDR3 is CAWSYQANYGYTF. CDR3 nucleotide sequence: TGTGCCTGGTCGTATCAGGCTAACTATGGCTACACCTTC.

The rearrangement links TRBV5-4 to TRBJ2-7; TRBD2 agrees at 10 bases. J gave up 2 bases and V 4 bases, and 6 bases lay outside the gene matches. The CDR3 runs to 15 residues. The germline V gene encodes CDR1 SGHNT and CDR2 YYREEE (reference sequence). CDR3 protein: CASSLTSGRAYEQYF. Here the CDR3 DNA reads TGTGCCAGCAGCCTCACCAGCGGGAGGGCCTACGAGCAGTACTTC.

V is TRBV4-1 and J is TRBJ2-7; D uncertain. V gave up 2 bases and J gave up 3 bases, with 14 bases separating them. CDR1 and CDR2 from the germline V gene are MGHRA and YSYEKL. This CDR3 is 15 amino acids long. DNA of the CDR3: TGCGCCAGCAGCCAACTCGCTCGGGCCGACTACGAGCAGTACTTC. Translated, it gives CASSQLARADYEQYF.

The chain carries TRBV19 and TRBJ1-5; 11 bases map to TRBD1. In germline, CDR1 is LNHDA, CDR2 SQIVND (reference sequence). CDR3 length: 13 amino acids. V shed 6 bases and J 6 bases; nucleotides not matched to a gene: 1. The CDR3 spells CASRGTGGQPQHF. CDR3 DNA: TGTGCCAGTAGGGGGACAGGGGGTCAGCCCCAGCATTTT. The full variable domain, with the rest looked up from reference TRBV19 and TRBJ1-5, is DGGITQSPKYLFRKEGQNVTLSCEQNLNHDAMYWYRQDPGQGLRLIYYSQIVNDFQKGDIAEGYSVSREKKESFPLTVTSAQKNPTAFYLCASRGTGGQPQHFGDGTRLSIL.

This clone was seen only once. V usage is TRBV7-9 and J usage is TRBJ2-4; TRBD1 matches 10 bases. This CDR3 contains 16 residues. The J segment lost 0 bases and the V segment lost 1 base, leaving 0 bases of the junction unmatched. Looked up from germline, CDR1 is SEHNR and CDR2 is FQNEAQ (reference sequence). CDR3 bases: TGTGCCAGCAGCTTAGGGGACAGGGGAGCCAAAAACATTCAGTACTTC. This sequence encodes CASSLGDRGAKNIQYF.

V gene TRBV18 combines with J gene TRBJ2-7, with D possibly called TRBD1 or TRBD2 (5 bases each). Trimming took off 2 bases at V and 1 base at J, with 12 bases between the two ends. Germline V gives CDR1 KGHSH, CDR2 LQKENI. The CDR3 covers 15 residues. The CDR3 DNA follows: TGTGCCAGCTCACCAGTGGTTGGGGGTTCCTACGAGCAGTACTTC. Translated, it gives CASSPVVGGSYEQYF.

V usage is TRBV6-5 and J usage is TRBJ2-5, with 7 bases aligning to TRBD1. Losses at the gene ends were 6 bases for V and 2 bases for J; bases not matched to a gene: 6. The germline CDR1 and CDR2 sequences are MNHEY and SVGAGI. The length of the CDR3 is 14 residues. CDR3 protein: CASRRDRQQETQYF. The DNA for the CDR3 is TGTGCCAGCAGACGGGACAGACAGCAAGAGACCCAGTACTTC.